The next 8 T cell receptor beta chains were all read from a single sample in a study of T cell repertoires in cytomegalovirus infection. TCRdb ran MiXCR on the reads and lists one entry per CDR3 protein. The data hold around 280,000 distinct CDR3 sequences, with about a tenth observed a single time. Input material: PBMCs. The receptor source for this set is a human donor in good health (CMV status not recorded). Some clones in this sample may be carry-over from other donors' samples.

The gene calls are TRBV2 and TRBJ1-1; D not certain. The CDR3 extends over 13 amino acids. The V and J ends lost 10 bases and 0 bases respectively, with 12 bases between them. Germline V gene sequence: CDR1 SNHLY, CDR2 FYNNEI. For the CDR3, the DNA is TGTGCCACCAACACCCAGATGAACACTGAAGCTTTCTTT. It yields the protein CATNTQMNTEAFF.

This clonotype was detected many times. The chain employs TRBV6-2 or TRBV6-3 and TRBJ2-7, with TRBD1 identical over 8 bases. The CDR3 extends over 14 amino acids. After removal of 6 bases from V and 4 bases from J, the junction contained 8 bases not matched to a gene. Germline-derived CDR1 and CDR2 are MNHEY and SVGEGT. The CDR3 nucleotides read TGTGCCAGCAGCCCCCGGACAGGGATATACGAGCAGTACGTC. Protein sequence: CASSPRTGIYEQYV.

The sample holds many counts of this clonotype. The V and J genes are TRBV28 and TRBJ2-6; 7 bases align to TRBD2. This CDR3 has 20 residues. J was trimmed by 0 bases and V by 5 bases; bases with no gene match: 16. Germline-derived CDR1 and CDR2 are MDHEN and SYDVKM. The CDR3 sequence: CASSTELGGTGISGANVLTF. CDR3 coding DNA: TGTGCCAGCAGTACAGAACTGGGGGGGACGGGGATCTCTGGGGCCAACGTCCTGACTTTC.

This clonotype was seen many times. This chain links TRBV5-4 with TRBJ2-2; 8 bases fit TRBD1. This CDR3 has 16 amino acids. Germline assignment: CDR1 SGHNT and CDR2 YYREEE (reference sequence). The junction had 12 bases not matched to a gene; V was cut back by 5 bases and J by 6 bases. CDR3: CASRKTGAVISGELFF. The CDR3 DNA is TGTGCCAGCAGGAAGACAGGGGCGGTAATCTCCGGGGAGCTGTTTTTT.

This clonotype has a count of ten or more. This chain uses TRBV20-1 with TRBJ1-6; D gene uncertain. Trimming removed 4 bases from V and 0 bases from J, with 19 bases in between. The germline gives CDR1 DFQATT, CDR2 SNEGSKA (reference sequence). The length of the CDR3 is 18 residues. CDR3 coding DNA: TGCAGTGCTACAGATCAGGATAGGGAGAGCTCCTATAATTCACCCCTCCACTTT. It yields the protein CSATDQDRESSYNSPLHF.

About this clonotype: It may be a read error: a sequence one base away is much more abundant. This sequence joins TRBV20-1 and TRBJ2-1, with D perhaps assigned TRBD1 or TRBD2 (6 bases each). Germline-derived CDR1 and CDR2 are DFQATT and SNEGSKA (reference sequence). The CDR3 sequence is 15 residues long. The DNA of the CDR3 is TGCAGTGCCCACACAGGGCGCGGGGCCTACAATGAGCGGTTCTTC. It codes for CSAHTGRGAYNERFF.

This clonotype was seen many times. The CDR3 DNA is TGTGCCAGCAGCTTAGGGGGGTCTTCACCCCTCCACTTT. Protein: CASSLGGSSPLHF. The chain has TRBV7-9 and TRBJ1-6; perhaps TRBD1 as D (5 bases). This CDR3 contains 13 residues. Trimming cost V 1 base and J 9 bases, with 7 bases left between them. Germline lookup yields CDR1 SEHNR and CDR2 FQNEAQ (reference sequence).

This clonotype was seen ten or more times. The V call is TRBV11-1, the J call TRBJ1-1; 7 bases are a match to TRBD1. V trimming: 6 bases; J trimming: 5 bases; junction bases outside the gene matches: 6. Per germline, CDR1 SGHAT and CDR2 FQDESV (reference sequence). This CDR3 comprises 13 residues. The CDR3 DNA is TGTGCCAGCAGGTTACAGGGGAGGACTGAAGCTTTCTTT. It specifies CASRLQGRTEAFF.